Sequencing of this TCR beta chain was carried out in a study of cytomegalovirus exposure and HLA in healthy donors. CDR3 length: 15 amino acids. V was pared by 5 bases and J by 0 bases, with 11 bases between. CDR1 LNHDA and CDR2 SQIVND come from the germline V gene (reference sequence). The study's findings and limits: In an earlier analysis, in several hundred donors, most V segments appeared productive either ~87% or ~30% of the time. Specificity for CMV antigens was confirmed in vitro for a few of the CMV-associated chains.

A remark on this clone: What it recognizes is unknown.

The PCR had 60 Vbeta and 13 Jbeta primers. Profiling relied on immunoSEQ multiplex PCR, and the TCRdb table lists in-frame clones only, not all of them. The repertoire consists of fewer than 100,000 clones, with around 70% occurring once and the leading ten covering about 1.3%. The origin of this receptor is a female donor in good health and CMV-seronegative. The chain carries TRBV19 and TRBJ1-5, with D hard to call. The sequenced material came from PBMCs. The CDR3 here is CASSLTLYSNQPQHF. CDR3 in DNA: TGTGCCAGTAGTCTGACACTTTATAGCAATCAGCCCCAGCATTTT.